These 3 T cell receptor beta chains came from one sample sequenced in a study of blood T cell repertoires in COVID-19. Generated by immunoSEQ multiplex PCR, the TCRdb table keeps only in-frame clones and is missing some. The table records more than 250,000 clones, approximately 87% of them present only once. The sample taken for sequencing was peripheral blood. The receptor set was obtained from a man in his 60s who had recovered from COVID-19.

The CDR3 nucleotides are TGTGCCAGCAGTCAGGACAGGGACACTGAAGCTTTCTTT. Its protein is CASSQDRDTEAFF. The V call is TRBV28, the J call TRBJ1-1, with 8 bases identical to TRBD1. Trimming removed 5 bases from V and 3 bases from J; junction bases left unmatched: 2. CDR1 and CDR2 (germline): MDHEN, SYDVKM. The CDR3 has 13 amino acids. Filled out from reference TRBV28 and TRBJ1-1, the complete variable domain reads DVKVTQSSRYLVKRTGEKVFLECVQDMDHENMFWYRQDPGLGLRLIYFSYDVKMKEKGDIPEGYSVSREKKERFSLILESASTNQTSMYLCASSQDRDTEAFFGQGTRLTVV.

The V call is TRBV30, the J call TRBJ2-4; D unresolved. The CDR3 has 14 amino acids. With 2 bases removed from V and 5 bases from J, the gap between germline ends came to 13 bases. The germline V gene encodes CDR1 GTSNPN and CDR2 SVGIG (reference sequence). The CDR3, as DNA: TGTGCCTGGAGTCGAAAGGTCACAGAAAACATTCAGTACTTC. This translates into CAWSRKVTENIQYF. Full variable domain (outside the CDR3, taken from reference TRBV30 and TRBJ2-4): SQTIHQWPATLVQPVGSPLSLECTVEGTSNPNLYWYRQAAGRGLQLLFYSVGIGQISSEVPQNLSASRPQDRQFILSSKKLLLSDSGFYLCAWSRKVTENIQYFGAGTRLSVL.

There are a few counts of this clone. The V gene is TRBV29-1, the J gene TRBJ2-2; 10 bases map to TRBD2. The CDR3 runs to 17 residues. V lost 7 bases, J lost 2 bases, and 13 bases stayed unmatched. Germline CDR1 is SQVTM and CDR2 is ANQGSEA. The CDR3 here is CSAGVLAGGTNTGELFF. The DNA for the CDR3 is TGCAGCGCCGGGGTATTAGCGGGGGGCACCAACACCGGGGAGCTGTTTTTT.